Shown below are 14 T cell receptor beta chains from a single sample sequenced in a study of blood T cell repertoires in COVID-19 (dated by TCRdb to about 2020). Library construction relied on the immunoSEQ multiplex PCR assay. TCRdb limited this immuneACCESS table to in-frame rearrangements with V and J called. A share of clones is missing; checked studies link under half to unresolved V genes, and the rest is unexplained. This sample holds 150,000 to 200,000 clones; approximately 91% were observed only once. More than 0.75% of the sample comes from the top ten. The sample was PBMCs or T cells enriched from blood (not recorded which). All receptors come from a woman younger than 30 who had recovered from COVID-19.

The chain couples TRBV5-4 to TRBJ2-5; TRBD1 aligns across 7 bases. The CDR3 is made up of 13 amino acids. Germline CDR1 reads SGHNT; CDR2 reads YYREEE (reference sequence). Losses at the gene ends were 4 bases for V and 5 bases for J; bases not matched to a gene: 5. The CDR3 spells CASSRTGWETQYF. CDR3 nucleotide sequence: TGTGCCAGCAGCCGGACAGGTTGGGAGACCCAGTACTTC.

A few counts support this clone. The chain combines TRBV7-9 with TRBJ1-5, with unresolved D. V gave up 10 bases and J gave up 7 bases, with 8 bases separating them. CDR3 length: 10 amino acids. CDR1 and CDR2 from the germline V gene are SEHNR and FQNEAQ (reference sequence). The CDR3 loop reads CATGGQPQHF. Written as DNA, the CDR3 is TGTGCCACCGGCGGGCAGCCCCAGCATTTT.

V usage is TRBV7-2 and J usage is TRBJ1-1, with D tentatively TRBD1 (5 bases). Germline values: CDR1 SGHTA, CDR2 FQGNSA. V dropped 5 bases and J dropped 5 bases, with 12 bases sitting between them. The CDR3 is 13 residues long. The CDR3 region is CASSEQQGTEAFF. The CDR3 DNA follows: TGTGCCAGCAGCGAACAGCAGGGTACTGAAGCTTTCTTT.

This chain joins TRBV5-1 and TRBJ2-1; 9 bases are a match to TRBD2. V was clipped by 4 bases and J by 7 bases; unmatched bases: 9. The CDR3 extends over 15 amino acids. The germline gives CDR1 SGHRS, CDR2 YFSETQ. CDR3 protein: CASSHRASGANEQFF. The DNA for the CDR3 is TGCGCCAGCAGCCACCGCGCTAGCGGGGCAAATGAGCAGTTCTTC. Drawing the rest from reference TRBV5-1 and TRBJ2-1, the complete variable domain is KAGVTQTPRYLIKTRGQQVTLSCSPISGHRSVSWYQQTPGQGLQFLFEYFSETQRNKGNFPGRFSGRQFSNSRSEMNVSTLELGDSALYLCASSHRASGANEQFFGPGTRLTVL.

The chain uses TRBV28 and TRBJ2-2; 11 bases are a match to TRBD2. This CDR3 is built from 14 residues. Unmatched junction bases numbered 6, after V lost 8 bases and J lost 7 bases. The V gene's germline CDR1 is MDHEN and CDR2 SYDVKM. The CDR3 is CASGTSGTIGELFF. As DNA, the CDR3 is TGTGCCAGCGGGACTAGCGGAACCATCGGGGAGCTGTTTTTT.

The chain uses TRBV2 and TRBJ1-1, with 10 bases that match TRBD1. Per the germline V gene, CDR1 is SNHLY and CDR2 is FYNNEI. V was clipped by 6 bases and J by 0 bases; unmatched bases: 13. CDR3 size: 18 residues. The CDR3 region is CASRGDRGRPFMNTEAFF. The CDR3 DNA follows: TGTGCCAGCAGAGGGGACAGGGGCCGTCCGTTCATGAACACTGAAGCTTTCTTT.

This rearrangement joins TRBV7-9 to TRBJ1-5, with 7 bases lining up with TRBD1. This CDR3 spans 13 amino acids. CDR1 is SEHNR and CDR2 is FQNEAQ in the germline V gene (reference sequence). J lost 5 bases, V lost 2 bases, and 0 bases had no gene match. The CDR3 is CASSLTGDQPQHF. The CDR3 bases are TGTGCCAGCAGCTTAACAGGGGATCAGCCCCAGCATTTT.

The gene calls are TRBV6-5 and TRBJ1-1; D gene uncertain. This CDR3 is built from 15 residues. Per germline, CDR1 MNHEY and CDR2 SVGAGI. V dropped 0 bases and J dropped 11 bases, with 19 bases sitting between them. CDR3 in amino acids: CASSYSTVSGVEAFF. The CDR3 DNA follows: TGTGCCAGCAGTTACTCGACTGTATCCGGAGTTGAGGCTTTCTTT.

The chain recombines TRBV28 with TRBJ1-5; D gene uncertain. The germline gives CDR1 MDHEN, CDR2 SYDVKM. V was pared by 5 bases and J by 10 bases, with 9 bases between. CDR3 length: 11 residues. The chain's CDR3 is CASSADSPQHF. In nucleotides, the CDR3 is TGTGCCAGCAGTGCAGATTCACCCCAGCATTTT. The complete variable domain, with remaining parts taken from reference TRBV28 and TRBJ1-5, reads DVKVTQSSRYLVKRTGEKVFLECVQDMDHENMFWYRQDPGLGLRLIYFSYDVKMKEKGDIPEGYSVSREKKERFSLILESASTNQTSMYLCASSADSPQHFGDGTRLSIL.

The chain recombines TRBV4-1 with TRBJ2-4, with 9 bases identical to TRBD2. The V and J ends lost 1 base and 3 bases, in that order; junction bases with no gene match: 7. CDR1 is MGHRA and CDR2 is YSYEKL in the germline V gene. The CDR3 is made up of 17 amino acids. The CDR3 DNA is TGCGCCAGCAGCCAAGGAGCGTCTAGCGGGAACAAAAACATTCAGTACTTC. Translated: CASSQGASSGNKNIQYF.

This clone was observed a handful of times. The chain combines TRBV18 with TRBJ1-1; weak D call: TRBD1 (6 bases). The CDR3 loop spans 14 amino acids. With 2 bases removed from V and 2 bases from J, the gap between germline ends came to 9 bases. The germline CDR1 and CDR2 sequences are KGHSH and LQKENI. CDR3 amino acids: CASSPIGGNTEAFF. CDR3 DNA sequence: TGTGCCAGCTCACCAATAGGGGGAAACACTGAAGCTTTCTTT.

This clone showed up just once. This chain connects TRBV7-2 to TRBJ1-2; D remains ambiguous. Per the germline V gene, CDR1 is SGHTA and CDR2 is FQGNSA. The CDR3 has 16 amino acids. V lost 2 bases and J lost 5, with 18 bases in between. The DNA for the CDR3 is TGTGCCAGCAGCTTACAGGTTGGCGCTCTTCGATATGGCTACACCTTC. Translated: CASSLQVGALRYGYTF.

Notes on this clone: The junction does not match germline at one end; this may be a read error. This chain joins TRBV18 and TRBJ2-1; 9 bases line up with TRBD1. Germline CDR1 KGHSH, CDR2 LQKENI. This CDR3 has 16 residues. The CDR3 DNA follows: TGTGCCAGCTCCGCGACAGGGGGAGTTTCCTACAATGAACAGTTCTTC. This gives the protein CASSATGGVSYNEQFF.

The CDR3 region is CASSFGGRTMDEQFF. CDR3 DNA sequence: TGTGCCAGCAGCTTTGGAGGAAGAACGATGGATGAGCAGTTCTTC. The chain joins TRBV5-5 to TRBJ2-1, with a tentative D call TRBD2 (5 bases). Trimming cost V 2 bases and J 8 bases, with 17 bases left between them. CDR3 length: 15 amino acids. Germline lookup yields CDR1 SGHKS and CDR2 YYEKEE (reference sequence).